This T cell receptor (beta chain) was observed in a study of cytomegalovirus exposure and HLA in healthy donors. General study points: Sequencing had likely introduced a cluster of highly shared sequence variants as an artifact.

J gave up 12 bases and V 5 bases, and 13 bases lay outside the gene matches. The length of the CDR3 is 14 residues. Germline CDR1 and CDR2: KGHSH and LQKENI. The PCR was carried out with 60 Vbeta primers and 13 Jbeta primers. Profiled with immunoSEQ multiplex PCR; TCRdb holds only in-frame clones, not every one. Of about 190,000 clones in the sample, more than 70% were seen once. About this clone: The antigen is not known.

The sample consisted of PBMCs. The chain is built from TRBV18 and TRBJ2-5; the match to TRBD2 covers 9 bases. The sequence derives from a man aged 25-45 years in good health and CMV-seropositive. The CDR3 sequence is CASSGERGDSKEYF. CDR3 DNA: TGTGCCAGCTCAGGGGAGCGGGGGGATTCCAAGGAGTACTTC.